The present T cell receptor (beta chain) was sequenced within a study of blood T cell repertoires in COVID-19 (dated by TCRdb to 2018 to 2020). About the investigation overall: Samples from collaborators originated in the United States, Italy and Spain and spanned both the acute and convalescent phases of COVID-19. The samples were drawn from the first 160 participants of the ongoing ImmuneRACE study and from over 950 subjects provided by 6 global collaborators. The sample metadata nearly always contained a de-identified subject ID, COVID-19 status, age in years and sex. Subjects who had been exposed to COVID-19, were actively infected with it, or had recovered from it provided the deeply sampled blood TCRbeta repertoires that made up the dataset. The material from the prospective study consisted of cDNA or gDNA derived from T cells, B-cell-depleted T cells, or PBMCs. Where available, HLA class I and class II types were obtained from metadata supplied by the sample provider rather than from assay-based typing. A freely available public database, intended as a resource for researchers studying the immune response to SARS-CoV-2, is where the repertoires were released. Study-wide findings and limitations: Clinical and demographic metadata were provided uncurated, with the amount varying by source and participant.

Comment on this clone: Its specific antigen is unknown. There are no base qualities to consult, and no much larger clone falls within one base.

Reading the germline V gene gives CDR1 MNHEY and CDR2 SVGAGI. The junction shows trimming of 6 bases on V and 2 bases on J, plus 10 bases between the germline ends. From its cysteine to its phenylalanine, the CDR3 spans 13 amino acids. The kept DNA is CDR3 alone, 39 bases in frame from the first base. Collaborating institutions collected whole blood in K2EDTA tubes following their own protocols. For TCRbeta analysis, collaborators shipped samples in one of three forms: frozen whole blood, isolated PBMCs, or DNA extracted from either of those sample types. The immunoSEQ Assay, a bias-controlled multiplex PCR, was used to amplify TCRbeta CDR3 regions from genomic DNA. The paper's data handling went like this. Nucleated cell counts per sample were estimated from amplification of reference gene primers within the assay. To quantify the absolute abundance of each unique TCRbeta CDR3 rearrangement, sequence reads were collapsed and filtered. For each sample, productive Simpson clonality was calculated by taking the square root of Simpson's diversity index across productive rearrangements. TCRdb's version of the immuneACCESS table is confined to in-frame rearrangements and falls short of the full clone set. An unresolved V gene accounts for under half of the shortfall where checked; the remainder is of unknown origin. That table gives V, J and clone size, and the DNA gave D and trimming. For this sample there are roughly 130,000 clones; approximately 89% appear just once. The top ten constitute more than 3.5% of the sample.

The material sequenced was peripheral blood. The receptor was isolated from a woman aged 60-70 years with acute or convalescent COVID-19. The rearrangement joined TRBV6-5 to TRBJ1-2; tentative D gene TRBD1, with 5 bases matching. The DNA sequence is given as TGTGCCAGCAGGGTGACAGACAACTATGGCTACACCTTC. This encodes CASRVTDNYGYTF.